The 5 T cell receptor delta chains below come from one sample, sequenced in a study of gamma-delta chains in newborns, infants, children. TCRdb redid the clone calls on the reads with CATT. The sample has approximately 3,000 delta-chain clones, around 1.2% seen once; the top ten hold roughly 22%. The sequenced sample consisted of blood. These receptor sequences come from a child who was a newborn, infant or young child, either healthy, febrile or measles-vaccinated (not recorded which).

A remark on this clone: TCRdb pairs this DNA with a much larger clone's protein that differs at residue 11, likely a read error; the protein shown was translated from the DNA. The chain recombines TRDV2 with TRDJ3; 9 bases are shared with TRDD3. Looked up from germline, CDR1 is GEAIGNYY and CDR2 is EKD. This CDR3 has 17 residues. CDR3 DNA sequence: TGTGCCTGTGACCTACTGGGGGACCCCTGGGTCACCCGACAGATGTTTTTC. This gives the protein CACDLLGDPWVTRQMFF.

This clone was detected only a few times. The protein TCRdb gives is from a much larger clone and does not agree with this DNA's translation at residue 6, likely a read error; the protein shown here comes from the DNA. V usage is TRDV2 and J usage is TRDJ2, with TRDD3 matching over 9 bases. J lost 6 bases, V lost 2 bases, and 9 bases had no gene match. This CDR3 contains 16 residues. Germline assignment: CDR1 GEAIGNYY and CDR2 EKD. The CDR3 nucleotides are TGTGCCTGTGACAGAATGGGGGATATAAGAGCAGCACAACTCTTCTTT. Translated, it gives CACDRMGDIRAAQLFF.

Remarks on this clone: It is likely a read error: a sequence one base away is far more abundant. The same CDR3 can be traced to other DNA sequences in this sample. The chain recombines TRDV2 with TRDJ3; D not certain. The CDR3 is 16 residues long. Germline V gene lookup returns CDR1 GEAIGNYY and CDR2 EKD. The CDR3 spells CACDTGRSWDTRQMFF. The CDR3 DNA reads TGTGCCTGCGACACCGGGCGCTCCTGGGACACCCGACAGATGTTTTTC.

The CDR3: CACDTPGSWDTRQMFF. The DNA of the CDR3 is TGTGCCTGTGATACCCCTGGCTCCTGGGACACCCGACAGATGTTTTTC. The chain joins TRDV2 to TRDJ3; D remains ambiguous. CDR3 length: 16 amino acids. The germline V gene encodes CDR1 GEAIGNYY and CDR2 EKD. The V end lost 4 bases, the J end lost 0 bases, and 9 bases lay between the germline ends.

This clone showed up just a few times. TCRdb attributes to this sequence the protein of a much larger clone, which differs from the DNA translation at residue 15; a read error is likely, and the protein displayed is translated from the DNA. The V gene is TRDV2, the J gene TRDJ3, with 13 nucleotides matching TRDD3. The germline CDR1 and CDR2 sequences are GEAIGNYY and EKD. There are 20 residues in the CDR3. The CDR3 nucleotides read TGTGCCTGTGACAGTACTGGGGGATACGCGAGCTCCTGGGACATCCGACAGATGTTTTTC. This gives the protein CACDSTGGYASSWDIRQMFF.